Listed below are T cell receptor beta chains from one sample, sequenced in a study of identical twins. Each CDR3 protein gets one entry after TCRdb re-called the 5' RACE reads with MiXCR. This repertoire shows approximately 890,000 distinct CDR3 sequences, 12% found once; its top ten account for around 1.6%. This sample also belongs to another study, concerning yellow fever vaccine responses in identical twins.

The sequencing input was PBMCs. The receptors stem from a young woman in good health. Both conserved end residues are part of each CDR3. A D gene is named only where the DNA matches it firmly. Size is omitted from some rows. Given values are once, few, many or a class for expanded clones.

D gene | clone size | J gene | V gene | CDR3 DNA | CDR3 protein
NA | many | TRBJ2-7 | TRBV5-1 | TGCGCCAGCAGCTTGGCCATTTTAGAAGGGATCGAGCAGTACTTC | CASSLAILEGIEQYF
NA | few | TRBJ2-1 | TRBV12-3/TRBV12-4 | TGTGCCAGCAGTTTCGGCAGGGCTGGCAATGAGCAGTTCTTC | CASSFGRAGNEQFF
NA | many | TRBJ1-1 | TRBV7-6 | TGTGCCAGCAGTTTAGCCGGACGGAACACTGAAGCTTTCTTT | CASSLAGRNTEAFF
NA | NA | TRBJ1-1 | TRBV7-6 | TGTGCCAGCAGCTTTTACCAACCTACGGTGCCGAAATTTGAAGCTTTCTTT | CASSFYQPTVPKFEAFF
TRBD2 | NA | TRBJ2-1 | TRBV6-4 | TGTGCCAGCAGTGACGCGGGAGGGCCGGGTGAGCAGTTCTTC | CASSDAGGPGEQFF
TRBD2 | few | TRBJ2-2 | TRBV10-3 | TGTGCCATCAGTGAGTATGGTAGCGGGAGCACCGGGGAGCTGTTTTTT | CAISEYGSGSTGELFF
NA | few | TRBJ2-5 | TRBV6-5 | TGTGCCAGCAGTTACTCGAAAGGGGGGGAGACCCAGTACTTC | CASSYSKGGETQYF
TRBD2 | NA | TRBJ2-1 | TRBV6-5 | TGTGCCAGCAGTTACGGGACTAGCGGGGGGCCCAATGAGCAGTTCTTC | CASSYGTSGGPNEQFF
NA | NA | TRBJ2-7 | TRBV29-1 | TGCAGCGTAGCCAGTTGGAAGGAGCAGTACTTC | CSVASWKEQYF
TRBD1 | NA | TRBJ2-5 | TRBV5-6 | TGTGCCAGGAGCCCCGGGACAGAAGGGACCCAGTACTTC | CARSPGTEGTQYF
NA | few | TRBJ2-1 | TRBV20-1 | TGCAGTGCTAGAGATAGATCGAGGGAGGGGGCCTACAATGAGCAGTTCTTC | CSARDRSREGAYNEQFF
NA | NA | TRBJ2-1 | TRBV5-1 | TGCGCCAGCAGCTTGCGGCCCCTGGGGGCGGGGAGTGAGCAGTTCTTC | CASSLRPLGAGSEQFF
NA | few | TRBJ2-5 | TRBV20-1 | TGCAGTGCCCCCAGAGTGAGCGGCCAAGAGACCCAGTACTTC | CSAPRVSGQETQYF
NA | NA | TRBJ2-5 | TRBV20-1 | TGCAGTGCTAGCGACTGGGGCACTAAGACCCAGTACTTC | CSASDWGTKTQYF
NA | few | TRBJ2-6 | TRBV29-1 | TGCAGCGTGGCCGGGATTGTCTCTGGGGCCAACGTCCTGACTTTC | CSVAGIVSGANVLTF
TRBD1 | many | TRBJ2-1 | TRBV3-1 | TGTGCCAGCAGCCTAGGGACAGGGGAGATCAATGAGCAGTTCTTC | CASSLGTGEINEQFF
NA | few | TRBJ2-2 | TRBV5-1 | TGCGCCAGCAGCTTGGAGTCGTCCAGATACACCGGGGAGCTGTTTTTT | CASSLESSRYTGELFF
TRBD1 | few | TRBJ2-2 | TRBV11-1 | TGTGCCACCAGCCCCGTTTACAGGGGAAGGGGCGCGAACACCGGGGAGCTGTTTTTT | CATSPVYRGRGANTGELFF
TRBD2 | NA | TRBJ2-7 | TRBV5-4 | TGTGCCAGCAGCATTAACTTAGCGGGAGCGGACGAGCAGTACTTC | CASSINLAGADEQYF
TRBD1 | few | TRBJ2-1 | TRBV6-1 | TGTGCCAGCAGGGTGGCGCAGGGGGCAGTTGGGGTCAATGAGCAGTTCTTC | CASRVAQGAVGVNEQFF
TRBD1 | NA | TRBJ2-1 | TRBV27 | TGTGCCAGCAGCCCAAGGGGGCTGTTGAACAATGAGCAGTTCTTC | CASSPRGLLNNEQFF
NA | many | TRBJ2-1 | TRBV27 | TGTGCCAGCAGGGACCAGGGCTGGTACAATGAGCAGTTCTTC | CASRDQGWYNEQFF
TRBD2 | NA | TRBJ2-3 | TRBV5-1 | TGCGCCAGCAGCTTGCGTGGGACTAGCGGGGGGAAAGATACGCAGTATTTT | CASSLRGTSGGKDTQYF
TRBD1 | NA | TRBJ1-5 | TRBV20-1 | TGCAGTGCTAGAGAATTGCGAGGGACAGGGTTTGTTCAGCCCCAGCATTTT | CSARELRGTGFVQPQHF
NA | NA | TRBJ2-1 | TRBV28 | TGTGCCAGCAGGGGGGGCCGGGACGTTAACAATGAGCAGTTCTTC | CASRGGRDVNNEQFF
NA | many | TRBJ2-1 | TRBV7-6 | TGTGCCAGCAGCTTAGTAATCAATGAGCAGTTCTTC | CASSLVINEQFF
NA | many | TRBJ1-6 | TRBV6-5 | TGTGCCAGCAGGGGGGCGAATTCACCCCTCCACTTT | CASRGANSPLHF
NA | many | TRBJ1-4 | TRBV3-1 | TGTGCCAGCAGCCTAAGGGGGACCCTTGAAGAAAAACTGTTTTTT | CASSLRGTLEEKLFF
NA | few | TRBJ2-7 | TRBV27 | TGTGCCAGCAGTTTATTAGGGGCCTACTCCTACGAGCAGTACTTC | CASSLLGAYSYEQYF
NA | few | TRBJ2-2 | TRBV28 | TGTGCCAGCAGCCTCCTCGGAGGGATGAGAGGTGCCGGGGAGCTGTTTTTT | CASSLLGGMRGAGELFF
NA | few | TRBJ2-3 | TRBV15 | TGTGCCACCAGCAGAGAAATCCAGGCAGATACGCAGTATTTT | CATSREIQADTQYF
NA | few | TRBJ1-1 | TRBV5-1 | TGCGCCAGCAGCATGGACACTACGAACACTGAAGCTTTCTTT | CASSMDTTNTEAFF
TRBD1 | once | TRBJ2-1 | TRBV15 | TGTGCCACCTCAAGGGGACAGGCGAGCAATGAGCAGTTCTTC | CATSRGQASNEQFF
NA | many | TRBJ2-3 | TRBV4-1 | TGCGCCAGCAGCCAAGTGGTCTCTAGCACAGATACGCAGTATTTT | CASSQVVSSTDTQYF
NA | NA | TRBJ2-5 | TRBV20-1 | TGCAGTGCTAGAGACAGGGTGGGAGAGACCCAGTACTTC | CSARDRVGETQYF
NA | NA | TRBJ2-1 | TRBV6-6 | TGTGCCACCATGAGCGGGAATGAGCAGTTCTTC | CATMSGNEQFF
NA | NA | TRBJ2-3 | TRBV12-3/TRBV12-4 | TGTGCCAGCAGTTTCGGCACCCGACTAGATACGCAGTATTTT | CASSFGTRLDTQYF
TRBD2 | few | TRBJ2-1 | TRBV4-1 | TGCGCCAGCAGCCAACCCCTAGCGGGGGGGAACAATGAGCAGTTCTTC | CASSQPLAGGNNEQFF
NA | NA | TRBJ2-1 | TRBV6-2/TRBV6-3 | TGTGCCAGCAGAGATAGAGCGGGACACTACAATGAGCAGTTCTTC | CASRDRAGHYNEQFF
TRBD2 | few | TRBJ2-1 | TRBV20-1 | TGCAGTGCTAGAGATACCCTAGCGGGAGGACGAAGCTCCTACAATGAGCAGTTCTTC | CSARDTLAGGRSSYNEQFF
NA | NA | TRBJ2-1 | TRBV20-1 | TGCAGTGTCAGAGGGCTGGGGGGCTACAATGAGCAGTTCTTC | CSVRGLGGYNEQFF
TRBD2 | few | TRBJ2-3 | TRBV5-1 | TGCGCCAGCAGCTTACTAGCGGGGTCGGAGTACACAGATACGCAGTATTTT | CASSLLAGSEYTDTQYF
NA | NA | TRBJ2-2 | TRBV5-1 | TGCGCCAGCACCTTGAGGGGGGGGACCAACACCGGGGAGCTGTTTTTT | CASTLRGGTNTGELFF
NA | many | TRBJ1-1 | TRBV5-1 | TGCGCCAGCAGCCATGCGGGGGAGGGTCGTACTGAAGCTTTCTTT | CASSHAGEGRTEAFF
NA | few | TRBJ2-1 | TRBV25-1 | TGTGCCAGCACCCGGACAGCCAGCTCCTACAATGAGCAGTTCTTC | CASTRTASSYNEQFF
NA | few | TRBJ2-2 | TRBV7-9 | TGTGCCGGATGGAGGGTCGGCGCCGGGGAGCTGTTTTTT | CAGWRVGAGELFF
TRBD1 | few | TRBJ2-7 | TRBV20-1 | TGCAGTGCTGGGGACAGGAGATCCTACGAGCAGTACTTC | CSAGDRRSYEQYF